Listed below are T cell receptor beta chains from one sample, sequenced in a study of T cell changes during pregnancy in multiple sclerosis. TCRdb keeps only in-frame clones here, not all; method: immunoSEQ multiplex PCR. The sample comprises about 100,000 clones, 90% of which are singletons, and approximately 0.76% rests with the top ten. This material consisted of peripheral blood, taken in the second trimester of pregnancy. These TCRs come from a female donor in good health, enrolled as a control in a pregnancy study. The CDR3 runs from the conserved cysteine through the conserved F or W. The order of the fields is J gene, V gene, clone size, D gene, CDR3 DNA, CDR3 protein. The D gene is left open where the match is weak. Part of the rows lack a size; the others show once, few, many or a class for expanded clones.

TRBJ2-7	TRBV2	NA	NA	TGTGCCAGCAGTCCCAGGCAGATCTCCTACGAGCAGTACTTC	CASSPRQISYEQYF
TRBJ2-3	TRBV6-5	NA	NA	TGTGCCAGCAGTTACATCCGGAGAGATACGCAGTATTTT	CASSYIRRDTQYF
TRBJ2-1	TRBV18	NA	TRBD1	TGTGCCAGCTCACTCTCGGGACAGGGGAACAATGAGCAGTTCTTC	CASSLSGQGNNEQFF
TRBJ1-5	TRBV2	NA	NA	TGTGCCAGCAGTGCGGGACACGCCAACAATCAGCCCCAGCATTTT	CASSAGHANNQPQHF
TRBJ2-1	TRBV2	NA	TRBD1	TGTGCCAGCAGCTCCGGGACAGGGCCAAATGAGCAGTTCTTC	CASSSGTGPNEQFF
TRBJ2-7	TRBV7-2	NA	TRBD2	TGTGCCAGCAGCTTTGCGACTAGCGGATACGAGCAGTACTTC	CASSFATSGYEQYF
TRBJ1-5	TRBV7-9	NA	NA	TGTGCCAGCAGCTTAGCGGCGGGTAGCAATCAGCCCCAGCATTTT	CASSLAAGSNQPQHF
TRBJ1-4	TRBV7-2	NA	NA	TGTGCCAGCAGCCCCCGAGGGAAGGGTTTGTTTTTT	CASSPRGKGLFF
TRBJ1-1	TRBV5-5	NA	TRBD1	TGTGCCAGCAGCTATGAACAGGGGTTGAACACTGAAGCTTTCTTT	CASSYEQGLNTEAFF
TRBJ2-7	TRBV4-3	NA	TRBD2	TGCGCCAGCAGCCAACGGGGACTAGGCGAGCAGTACTTC	CASSQRGLGEQYF
TRBJ2-7	TRBV30	NA	NA	TGTGCCTGGGGGACTGTCTCCTACGAGCAGTACTTC	CAWGTVSYEQYF
TRBJ2-5	TRBV6-1	NA	TRBD2	TGTGCCAGCTCAGCGGGGGGCCCCCAAGAGACCCAGTACTTC	CASSAGGPQETQYF
TRBJ1-6	TRBV18	NA	TRBD1	TGTGCCAGCACCCGGGACAGGGCTTCTAGCTCCTATAATTCACCCCTCCACTTT	CASTRDRASSSYNSPLHF
TRBJ1-5	TRBV2	NA	NA	TGTGCCAGCGATTCGCAGGGTGAAGGCAATCAGCCCCAGCATTTT	CASDSQGEGNQPQHF
TRBJ2-7	TRBV27	NA	TRBD2	TGTGCCAGCAATATAGCGGGAGGCCCGCTAGGGGGGCAGTACTTC	CASNIAGGPLGGQYF
TRBJ1-6	TRBV14	few	TRBD1	TGTGCCAGCAGCCACGCAGACAGGGCGTTTGGTTCACCCCTCCACTTT	CASSHADRAFGSPLHF
TRBJ2-3	TRBV19	NA	TRBD1	TGTGCCAGTAGTGACAGGGGGAGTGAGACAGATACGCAGTATTTT	CASSDRGSETDTQYF
TRBJ2-3	TRBV28	NA	TRBD2	TGTGCCAGCAGTTTCAGCGGGACGACGGCTCCCCAGATTAATACGCAGTATTTT	CASSFSGTTAPQINTQYF
TRBJ2-1	TRBV7-8	NA	NA	TGTGCCAGCAGCTTCGACTCGCCCAGCTCCTACAATGAGCAGTTCTTC	CASSFDSPSSYNEQFF
TRBJ2-2	TRBV5-6	NA	TRBD1	TGTGCCAGCAGCTCACAGGGGGCTAACACCGGGGAGCTGTTTTTT	CASSSQGANTGELFF
TRBJ2-1	TRBV5-5	NA	NA	TGTGCCAGCCAGACCGGGGGTAGCTCCTACAATGAGCAGTTCTTC	CASQTGGSSYNEQFF
TRBJ1-3	TRBV30	NA	TRBD1	TGTGCCTGGAGTTGGACAGGGGATATACTCTCTGGAAACACCATATATTTT	CAWSWTGDILSGNTIYF
TRBJ1-1	TRBV5-1	NA	TRBD1	TGCGCCAGCAGCTTGCCTTTGGACAGGGGCAACACTGAAGCTTTCTTT	CASSLPLDRGNTEAFF
TRBJ1-2	TRBV11-2	few	NA	TGTGCCAGCAGCCAGGACAGCTATGGCTACACCTTC	CASSQDSYGYTF
TRBJ1-2	TRBV19	NA	NA	TGTGCCAGTACCCAGGGTGCCTATGGCTACACCTTC	CASTQGAYGYTF
TRBJ1-2	TRBV7-2	NA	TRBD1	TGTGCCAGCAGCTTAGGGACAGGGGATGGCTACACCTTC	CASSLGTGDGYTF
TRBJ1-5	TRBV28	NA	NA	TGTGCCAGCAGTCTTACGGCGGCCAATCAGCCCCAGCATTTT	CASSLTAANQPQHF
TRBJ2-1	TRBV19	NA	NA	TGTGCCAGTAGTATGTTTCGCGGTTTCACTGAGCAGTTCTTC	CASSMFRGFTEQFF